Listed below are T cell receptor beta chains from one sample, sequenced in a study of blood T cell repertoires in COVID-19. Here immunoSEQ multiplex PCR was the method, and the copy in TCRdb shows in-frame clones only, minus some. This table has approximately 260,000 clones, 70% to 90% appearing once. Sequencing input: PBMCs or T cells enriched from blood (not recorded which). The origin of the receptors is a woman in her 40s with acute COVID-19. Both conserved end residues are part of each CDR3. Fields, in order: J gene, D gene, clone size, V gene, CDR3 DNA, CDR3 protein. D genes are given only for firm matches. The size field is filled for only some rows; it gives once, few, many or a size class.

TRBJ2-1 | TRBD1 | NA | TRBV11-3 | TGTGCCAGCAGCTGGACAGGGGTGGATGAGCAGTTCTTC | CASSWTGVDEQFF
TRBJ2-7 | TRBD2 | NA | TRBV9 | TGTGCCAGCAGCCCGGGACTAGCGGGAGACGAGCAGTACTTC | CASSPGLAGDEQYF
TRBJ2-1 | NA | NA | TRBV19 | TGTGCCAGTAGTATAGGCGACTACAATGAGCAGTTCTTC | CASSIGDYNEQFF
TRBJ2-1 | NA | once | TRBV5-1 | TGCGCCAGCAGCTTGAGCGGGCCGGTAAATGAGCAGTTCTTC | CASSLSGPVNEQFF
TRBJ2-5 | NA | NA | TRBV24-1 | TGTGCCACCAGTGAGGTCAGATCCCAGGGAGAGACCCAGTACTTC | CATSEVRSQGETQYF
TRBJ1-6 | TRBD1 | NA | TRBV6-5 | TGTGCCAGCAGACCGGACAGGGTTAATTCACCCCTCCACTTT | CASRPDRVNSPLHF
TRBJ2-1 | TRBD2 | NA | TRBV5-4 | TGTGCCAGCAGCCCTTTTGGCGAGCGGGGATACAATGAGCAGTTCTTC | CASSPFGERGYNEQFF
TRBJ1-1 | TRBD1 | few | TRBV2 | TGTGCCAGCAGATCAACACAGGGGGCGAACACTGAAGCTTTCTTT | CASRSTQGANTEAFF
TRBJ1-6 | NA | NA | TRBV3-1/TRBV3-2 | TGTGCCAGCAGCCAACAGGACTATTCACCCCTCCACTTT | CASSQQDYSPLHF
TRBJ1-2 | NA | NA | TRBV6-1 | TGTGCCAGCAGTGAAGTTTTAGGAGCCCTCTATGGCTACACCTTC | CASSEVLGALYGYTF
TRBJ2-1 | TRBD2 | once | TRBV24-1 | TGTGCCACCAGTGATGGGGTGGGGACTAGCGGGAGTGATGAGCAGTTCTTC | CATSDGVGTSGSDEQFF
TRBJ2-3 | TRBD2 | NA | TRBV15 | TGTGCCACCAGCAGAAAACTAGCGGGAGACACTAGCACAGATACGCAGTATTTT | CATSRKLAGDTSTDTQYF
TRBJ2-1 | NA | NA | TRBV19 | TGTGCCAGTAGTATTAGCGGAAGCTCCTACAATGAGCAGTTCTTC | CASSISGSSYNEQFF
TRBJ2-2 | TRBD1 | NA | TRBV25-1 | TGTGCCAGCAGTGATCGCTCCGGGACAGTCAACACCGGGGAGCTGTTTTTT | CASSDRSGTVNTGELFF
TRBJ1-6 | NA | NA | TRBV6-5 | TGTGCCAGCAGTTACGATAGGACTTCCACCCTCCACTTT | CASSYDRTSTLHF
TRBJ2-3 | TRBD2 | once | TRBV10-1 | TGCGCCAGCAGTGTAGCGGGAAGCTCAGATACGCAGTATTTT | CASSVAGSSDTQYF
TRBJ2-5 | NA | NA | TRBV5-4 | TGTGCCAGCAGCTTGGGCGGCGGTCAAGAGACCCAGTACTTC | CASSLGGGQETQYF
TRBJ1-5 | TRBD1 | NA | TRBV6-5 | TGTGCCAGCAGCGTCACCGGGACAGGGAATCAGCCCCAGCATTTT | CASSVTGTGNQPQHF
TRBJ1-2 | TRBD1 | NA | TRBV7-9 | TGTGCCAGCAGCCTGGGACAGGCAAATCGGTTAGGTGGCTACACCTTC | CASSLGQANRLGGYTF
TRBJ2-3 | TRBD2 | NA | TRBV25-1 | TGTGCCAGCAGTGAACGGGGGGAAGCTTCGACAGATACGCAGTATTTT | CASSERGEASTDTQYF
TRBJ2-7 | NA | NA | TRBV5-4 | TGTGCCAGCAGCTTGTCGGGTGACTACCACGAGCAGTACTTC | CASSLSGDYHEQYF
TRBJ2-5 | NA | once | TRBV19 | TGTGCCAGCCGGGTGGGACAATCGGGGGAGACCCAGTACTTC | CASRVGQSGETQYF
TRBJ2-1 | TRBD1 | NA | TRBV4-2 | TGTGCCAGCAGCCATCGACAGGGGCGTTCCTACAATGAGCAGTTCTTC | CASSHRQGRSYNEQFF
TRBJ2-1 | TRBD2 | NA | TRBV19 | TGTGCCAGTACGGATGCGGGAGGGCCTGGGGAGCAGTTCTTC | CASTDAGGPGEQFF
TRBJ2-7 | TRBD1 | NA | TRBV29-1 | TGCAGCGGGTCCGGGACAGACTACGAGCAGTACTTC | CSGSGTDYEQYF
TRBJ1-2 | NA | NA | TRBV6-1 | TGTGCCAGCAGTGAAGTTCCGGGAGGGACCTATGGCTACACCTTC | CASSEVPGGTYGYTF
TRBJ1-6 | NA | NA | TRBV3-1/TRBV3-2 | TGTGCCAGCAGCCAAAGTCACGGGGGCGGGGGGTCACCCCTCCACTTT | CASSQSHGGGGSPLHF
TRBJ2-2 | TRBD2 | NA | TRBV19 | TGTGCCAGTAGTAAGACTAGCGGGAGGATTACCGGGGAGCTGTTTTTT | CASSKTSGRITGELFF